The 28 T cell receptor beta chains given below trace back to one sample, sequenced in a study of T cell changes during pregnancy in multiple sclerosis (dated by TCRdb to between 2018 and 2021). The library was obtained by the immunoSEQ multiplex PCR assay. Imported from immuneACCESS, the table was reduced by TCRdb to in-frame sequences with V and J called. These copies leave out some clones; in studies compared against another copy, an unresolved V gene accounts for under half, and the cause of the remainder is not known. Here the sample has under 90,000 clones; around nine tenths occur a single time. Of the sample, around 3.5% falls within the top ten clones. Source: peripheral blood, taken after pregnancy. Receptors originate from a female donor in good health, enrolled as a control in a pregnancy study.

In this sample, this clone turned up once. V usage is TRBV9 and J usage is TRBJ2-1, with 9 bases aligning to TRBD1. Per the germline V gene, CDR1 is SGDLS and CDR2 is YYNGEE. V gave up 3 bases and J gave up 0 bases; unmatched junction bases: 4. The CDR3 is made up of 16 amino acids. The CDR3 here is CASSAGQGSSYNEQFF. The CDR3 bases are TGTGCCAGCAGCGCGGGACAGGGAAGCTCCTACAATGAGCAGTTCTTC.

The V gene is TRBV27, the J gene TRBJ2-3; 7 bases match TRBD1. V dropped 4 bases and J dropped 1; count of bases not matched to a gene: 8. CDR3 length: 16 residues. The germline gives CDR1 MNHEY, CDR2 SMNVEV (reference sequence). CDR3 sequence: CASSSLTGKGTDTQYF. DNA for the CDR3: TGTGCCAGCAGTTCCCTGACAGGGAAGGGCACAGATACGCAGTATTTT.

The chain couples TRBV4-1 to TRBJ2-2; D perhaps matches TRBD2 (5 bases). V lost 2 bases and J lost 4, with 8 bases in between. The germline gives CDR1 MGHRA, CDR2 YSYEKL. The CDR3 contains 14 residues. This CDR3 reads CASSQLGSTGELFF. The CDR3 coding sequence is TGCGCCAGCAGCCAACTAGGGAGCACCGGGGAGCTGTTTTTT.

CDR3 in amino acids: CASSYGRGYYEQFF. The CDR3 region has the DNA TGTGCCAGCAGCTACGGTAGGGGTTACTATGAGCAGTTCTTC. The V gene is TRBV14, the J gene TRBJ2-1; maybe TRBD1 (5 bases). Trimming shortened V by 5 bases and J by 8 bases, and 16 bases separated the two germline ends. The length of the CDR3 is 14 residues. Germline V gene sequence: CDR1 SGHDN, CDR2 FVKESK.

This chain's CDR3 is CASSWRGYQPQHF. CDR3 coding DNA: TGTGCCAGCAGTTGGCGGGGTTACCAGCCCCAGCATTTT. The chain has TRBV28 and TRBJ1-5; D is uncertain. Germline CDR1 and CDR2: MDHEN and SYDVKM. The length of the CDR3 is 13 residues. The V end lost 4 bases, the J end lost 7 bases, and 11 bases lay between the germline ends.

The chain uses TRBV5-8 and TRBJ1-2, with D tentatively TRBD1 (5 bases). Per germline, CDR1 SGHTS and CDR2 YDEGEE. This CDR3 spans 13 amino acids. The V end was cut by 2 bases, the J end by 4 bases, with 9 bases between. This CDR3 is CASSFDRIYGYTF. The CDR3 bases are TGTGCCAGCAGCTTCGACAGAATCTATGGCTACACCTTC.

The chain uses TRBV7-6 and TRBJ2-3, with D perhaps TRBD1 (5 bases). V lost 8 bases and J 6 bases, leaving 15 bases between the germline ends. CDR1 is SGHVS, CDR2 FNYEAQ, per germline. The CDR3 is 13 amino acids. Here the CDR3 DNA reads TGTGCCAGCGTTGGTGCAGGGCGCGATACGCAGTATTTT. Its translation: CASVGAGRDTQYF. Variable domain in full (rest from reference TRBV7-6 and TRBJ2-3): GAGVSQSPRYKVTKRGQDVALRCDPISGHVSLYWYRQALGQGPEFLTYFNYEAQQDKSGLPNDRFSAERPEGSISTLTIQRTEQRDSAMYRCASVGAGRDTQYFGPGTRLTVL.

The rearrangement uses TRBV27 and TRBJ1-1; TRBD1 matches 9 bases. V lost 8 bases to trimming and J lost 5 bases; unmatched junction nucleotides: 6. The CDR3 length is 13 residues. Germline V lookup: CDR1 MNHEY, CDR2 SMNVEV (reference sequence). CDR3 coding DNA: TGTGCCAGCCGGATGACAGGGGGGACTGAAGCTTTCTTT. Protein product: CASRMTGGTEAFF.

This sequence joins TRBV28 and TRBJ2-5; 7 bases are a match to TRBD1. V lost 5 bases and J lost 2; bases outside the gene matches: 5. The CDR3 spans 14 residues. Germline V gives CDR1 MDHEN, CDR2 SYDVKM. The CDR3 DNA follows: TGTGCCAGCAGTATACCGGGACAGCAAGAGACCCAGTACTTC. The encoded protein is CASSIPGQQETQYF.

CDR3 amino acids: CAISVARGDSEQYF. The CDR3 bases are TGTGCCATCAGTGTTGCCAGGGGAGATTCCGAGCAGTACTTC. This chain links TRBV10-3 with TRBJ2-7; D is possibly TRBD1 (6 bases). V was trimmed by 4 bases and J by 6 bases, leaving 16 bases between them. Germline V gene data show CDR1 as ENHRY and CDR2 as SYGVKD. The CDR3 extends over 14 amino acids.

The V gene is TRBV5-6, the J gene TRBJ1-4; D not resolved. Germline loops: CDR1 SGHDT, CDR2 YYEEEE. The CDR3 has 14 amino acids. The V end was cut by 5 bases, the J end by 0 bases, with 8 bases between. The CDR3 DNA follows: TGTGCCAGCAGTACACTAGCAACTAATGAAAAACTGTTTTTT. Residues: CASSTLATNEKLFF. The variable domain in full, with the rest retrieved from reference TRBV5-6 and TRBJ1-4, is DAGVTQSPTHLIKTRGQQVTLRCSPKSGHDTVSWYQQALGQGPQFIFQYYEEEERQRGNFPDRFSGHQFPNYSSELNVNALLLGDSALYLCASSTLATNEKLFFGSGTQLSVL.

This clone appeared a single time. In DNA, the CDR3 is TGCGCCAGCAGCCAAGGGGGCAGGGGGCTACCTAATGAAAAACTGTTTTTT. Translated: CASSQGGRGLPNEKLFF. The chain combines TRBV4-1 with TRBJ1-4, with 8 bases lining up with TRBD1. The CDR3 has 17 residues. V gave up 1 base and J gave up 3 bases; unmatched junction bases: 7. Germline V lookup: CDR1 MGHRA, CDR2 YSYEKL.

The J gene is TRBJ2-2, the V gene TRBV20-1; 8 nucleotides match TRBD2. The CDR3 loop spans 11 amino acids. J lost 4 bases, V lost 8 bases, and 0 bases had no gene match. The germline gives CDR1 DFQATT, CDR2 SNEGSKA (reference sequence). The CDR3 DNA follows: TGCAGTCTAGCGGGCACCGGGGAGCTGTTTTTT. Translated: CSLAGTGELFF.

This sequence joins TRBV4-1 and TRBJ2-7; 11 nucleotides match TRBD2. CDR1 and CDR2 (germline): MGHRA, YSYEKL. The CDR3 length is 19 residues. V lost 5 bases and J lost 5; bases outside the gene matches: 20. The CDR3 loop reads CASSSSGTSGKEVSDEQYF. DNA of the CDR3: TGCGCCAGCAGCAGCTCAGGGACTAGCGGAAAGGAGGTTTCCGACGAGCAGTACTTC.

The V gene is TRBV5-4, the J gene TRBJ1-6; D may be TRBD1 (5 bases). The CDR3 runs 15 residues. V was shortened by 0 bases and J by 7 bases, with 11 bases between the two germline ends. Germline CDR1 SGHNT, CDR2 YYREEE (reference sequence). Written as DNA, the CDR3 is TGTGCCAGCAGCTTGGTTGGTGGGGGGAATTCACCCCTCCACTTT. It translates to CASSLVGGGNSPLHF. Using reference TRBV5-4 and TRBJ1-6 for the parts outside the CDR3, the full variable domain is ETGVTQSPTHLIKTRGQQVTLRCSSQSGHNTVSWYQQALGQGPQFIFQYYREEENGRGNFPPRFSGLQFPNYSSELNVNALELDDSALYLCASSLVGGGNSPLHFGNGTRLTVT.

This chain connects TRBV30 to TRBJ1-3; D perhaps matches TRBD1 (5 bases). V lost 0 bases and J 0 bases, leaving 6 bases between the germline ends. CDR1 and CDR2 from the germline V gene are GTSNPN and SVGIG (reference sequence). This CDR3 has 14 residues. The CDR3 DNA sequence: TGTGCCTGGAGTGTACAGGTCTCTGGAAACACCATATATTTT. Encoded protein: CAWSVQVSGNTIYF.

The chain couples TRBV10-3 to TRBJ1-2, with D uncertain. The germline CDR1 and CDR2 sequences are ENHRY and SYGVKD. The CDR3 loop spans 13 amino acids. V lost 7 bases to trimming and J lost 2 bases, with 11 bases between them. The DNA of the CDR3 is TGTGCCATCACCACCGACATAAACTATGGCTACACCTTC. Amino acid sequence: CAITTDINYGYTF.

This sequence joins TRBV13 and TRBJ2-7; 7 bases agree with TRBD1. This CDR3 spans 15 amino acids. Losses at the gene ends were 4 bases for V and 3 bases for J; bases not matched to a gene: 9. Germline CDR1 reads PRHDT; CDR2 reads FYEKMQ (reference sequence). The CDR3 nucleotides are TGTGCCAGCAGCTCGAGACGACAGGGAGACTACGAGCAGTACTTC. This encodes CASSSRRQGDYEQYF.

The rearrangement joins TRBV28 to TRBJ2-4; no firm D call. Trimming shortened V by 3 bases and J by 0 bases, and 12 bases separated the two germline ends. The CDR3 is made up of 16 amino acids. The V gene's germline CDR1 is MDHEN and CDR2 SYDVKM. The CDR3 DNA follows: TGTGCCAGCAGTTTGTGGCAGAATCTAGCCAAAAACATTCAGTACTTC. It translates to CASSLWQNLAKNIQYF.

CDR3 loop: CASRTENYGYTF. In nucleotides, the CDR3 is TGTGCCAGCAGGACAGAGAACTATGGCTACACCTTC. This chain uses TRBV6-5 with TRBJ1-2; TRBD1 might be the D (5 bases). Germline V gives CDR1 MNHEY, CDR2 SVGAGI. The ends were cut back, 6 bases at V and 2 bases at J, with 7 bases in the middle. This CDR3 comprises 12 residues.

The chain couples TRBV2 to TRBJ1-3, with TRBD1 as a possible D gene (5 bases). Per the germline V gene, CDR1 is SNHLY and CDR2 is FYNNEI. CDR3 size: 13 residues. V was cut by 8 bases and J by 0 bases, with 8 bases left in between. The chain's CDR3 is CASRGDSGNTIYF. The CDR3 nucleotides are TGTGCCAGCCGGGGGGACTCTGGAAACACCATATATTTT.

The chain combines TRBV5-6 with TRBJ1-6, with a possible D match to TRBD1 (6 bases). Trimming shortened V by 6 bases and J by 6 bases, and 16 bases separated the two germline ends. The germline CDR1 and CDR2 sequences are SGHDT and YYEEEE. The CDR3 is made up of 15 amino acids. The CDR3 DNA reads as TGTGCCAGCACTCTCCGGACAGCGATTAATTCACCCCTCCACTTT. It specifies CASTLRTAINSPLHF.

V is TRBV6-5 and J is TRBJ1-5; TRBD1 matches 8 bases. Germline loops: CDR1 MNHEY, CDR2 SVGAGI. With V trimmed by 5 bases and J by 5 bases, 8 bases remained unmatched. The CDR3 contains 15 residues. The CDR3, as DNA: TGTGCCAGCAGTCAAATCCAGGGGGCGGATCAGCCCCAGCATTTT. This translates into CASSQIQGADQPQHF.

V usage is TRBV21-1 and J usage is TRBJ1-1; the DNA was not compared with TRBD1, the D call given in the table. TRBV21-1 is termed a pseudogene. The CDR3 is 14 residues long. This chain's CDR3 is CASKWDRVNTEAFF. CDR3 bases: TGTGCCAGCAAATGGGACAGGGTGAACACTGAAGCTTTCTTT.

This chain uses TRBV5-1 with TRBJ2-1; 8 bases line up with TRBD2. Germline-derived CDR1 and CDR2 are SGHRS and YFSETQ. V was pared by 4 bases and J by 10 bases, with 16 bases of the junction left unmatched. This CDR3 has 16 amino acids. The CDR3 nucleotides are TGCGCCAGCAGCCTTAGCGGGACGGGGGCTAAAGGGGAGCAGTTCTTC. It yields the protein CASSLSGTGAKGEQFF.

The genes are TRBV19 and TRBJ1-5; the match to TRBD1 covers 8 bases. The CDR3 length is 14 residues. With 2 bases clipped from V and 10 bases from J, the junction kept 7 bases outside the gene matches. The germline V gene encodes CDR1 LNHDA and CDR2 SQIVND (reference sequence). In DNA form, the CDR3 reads TGTGCCAGTAGTATACAGGGGGCAAAGGAACCCCAGCATTTT. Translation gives CASSIQGAKEPQHF.

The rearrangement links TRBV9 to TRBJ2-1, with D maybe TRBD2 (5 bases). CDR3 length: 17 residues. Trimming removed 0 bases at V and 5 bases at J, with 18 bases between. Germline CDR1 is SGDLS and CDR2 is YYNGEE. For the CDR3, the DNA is TGTGCCAGCAGCGTAGCGTTGAGGGCGGCTTTGGACAATGAGCAGTTCTTC. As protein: CASSVALRAALDNEQFF.

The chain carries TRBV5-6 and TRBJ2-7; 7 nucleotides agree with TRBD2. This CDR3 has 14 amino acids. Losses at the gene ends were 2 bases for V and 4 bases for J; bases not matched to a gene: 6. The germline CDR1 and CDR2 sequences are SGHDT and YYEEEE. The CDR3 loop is CASSFPTGGYEQYF. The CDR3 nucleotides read TGTGCCAGCAGCTTTCCAACGGGGGGATACGAGCAGTACTTC.